The present entry profiles one TCR beta chain with its context. Its specificity is unknown. The total RNA came straight from whole blood, and T cells were not sorted beforehand. Germline lookup yields CDR1 DFQATT and CDR2 SNEGSKA (reference sequence). This CDR3 comprises 12 residues. The data stem from a study of monozygotic twins with inflammatory bowel disease. TCRdb reanalyzed the 5' RACE reads and collapses them to one entry per CDR3 protein, without DNA. The listing contains roughly 160,000 distinct CDR3 sequences. Broader study findings: The inverse Simpson measure of TCRbeta diversity was lower in IBD patients than in healthy co-twins. Especially with disease activity, IBD patients shared fewer clonotypes with others than healthy twins did.

The chain joins TRBV20-1 to TRBJ1-2; TCRdb gives TRBD1 as the D gene, but with no DNA this cannot be confirmed. This receptor was taken from a human donor with ulcerative colitis or Crohn's disease, or a healthy co-twin of an affected twin (not recorded which). The sequenced material came from blood. CDR3 amino acids: CSALTGNYGYTF.